This T cell receptor (beta chain) was sequenced for a study of shared clonotypes between healthy human individuals. Study details: The study used three CD4 naive, three CD4 memory, two CD8 naive and one CD8 memory plate per donor. Study findings and constraints: The four-donor shared clonotypes exceeded non-shared clonotypes in generation probability, with non-shared ones scoring lower. When naive CD4 clonotypes were compared across a few donors, approximately 4.9% were shared. The study generally estimated greater richness for naive than memory subsets.

This CDR3 is 12 amino acids long. Looked up from germline, CDR1 is SGHTA and CDR2 is FQGNSA. Trimming stripped 5 bases from V and 5 bases from J, with 8 bases between. As concerns this clone: Its target is unknown. Just one base apart from a much larger clone, this may be a read error.

Sequencing was performed with immunoSEQ multiplex PCR; in TCRdb, only in-frame clones are kept and a portion is missing. This sample yields 600,000 to 750,000 clones, of which 55% to 75% are seen a single time; approximately 1.8% belongs to the top ten. The sequence was obtained from a young woman in good health. The chain has TRBV7-2 and TRBJ2-3; no clear D. The specimen sequenced was memory CD4+ T cells sorted from blood. Subset noted: CD45RA-negative fraction. As DNA, the CDR3 is TGTGCCAGCAGCGTCTACTTAGATACGCAGTATTTT. Amino acid sequence: CASSVYLDTQYF.